This T cell receptor beta chain was sequenced in a study of T cells in Graves' hyperthyroidism and ophthalmopathy. RNA transcripts yielded amplified TCR beta CDR3 regions. The HTBI primer set drove a first-round RT-PCR of the TCR CDR3. TCRdb ran MiXCR on the multiplex PCR reads and lists one entry per CDR3 protein. The table has approximately 630,000 distinct CDR3 sequences, about 17% seen once. Study-wide points: Most clonotypes expanded in thyroid above 0.001 were likewise present in blood.

The J segment lost 8 bases and the V segment lost 4 bases, leaving 8 bases of the junction unmatched. Germline V CDR1 and CDR2: SGHRS, YFSETQ. The CDR3 has 13 residues. Diagnosis rested on symptoms, serum thyroxine and TRAb, thyroid ultrasound, and orbital computed tomography. On this clonotype itself: Its cognate antigen is unknown.

This chain links TRBV5-1 with TRBJ1-2; 7 bases map to TRBD1. The sequencing input was blood. The clonotype comes from a woman in her thirties with Graves' hyperthyroidism. CDR3 sequence reads: CASSPQGVEGYTF. The CDR3 DNA follows: TGCGCCAGCAGCCCGCAGGGGGTGGAGGGCTACACCTTC.